The clone carrying this T cell receptor beta chain was recorded a few times. Its antigen remains unknown. This CDR3 spans 15 amino acids. With 5 bases removed from V and 1 base from J, the gap between germline ends came to 12 bases. Germline lookup yields CDR1 SNHLY and CDR2 FYNNEI. The data stem from a study of T-cell reconstitution after alpha-beta-depleted transplantation in children. General study results and limits: It was reported that alpha-beta T cells came from several hundred expanded graft clones (about two months after transplant).

Library preparation (for TCRbeta) was performed with unique molecular identifiers. Each CDR3 protein is one row after TCRdb ran MiXCR on the PCR reads. The sample consists of under 300,000 distinct CDR3 sequences, more than 9% of them appearing once. The material sequenced was peripheral blood, taken 180 days after TCRalphabeta/CD19-depleted stem cell transplant. The chain uses TRBV2 and TRBJ1-5; tentatively, D is TRBD1 (5 bases). The TCR was taken from a male patient aged 2 to 10 who had a stem cell transplant for chronic granulomatous disease, so the T cells may come from the graft donor. The CDR3 reads CASSSQGGSNQPQHF. The CDR3 DNA follows: TGTGCCAGCAGTTCTCAGGGTGGGAGCAATCAGCCCCAGCATTTT.